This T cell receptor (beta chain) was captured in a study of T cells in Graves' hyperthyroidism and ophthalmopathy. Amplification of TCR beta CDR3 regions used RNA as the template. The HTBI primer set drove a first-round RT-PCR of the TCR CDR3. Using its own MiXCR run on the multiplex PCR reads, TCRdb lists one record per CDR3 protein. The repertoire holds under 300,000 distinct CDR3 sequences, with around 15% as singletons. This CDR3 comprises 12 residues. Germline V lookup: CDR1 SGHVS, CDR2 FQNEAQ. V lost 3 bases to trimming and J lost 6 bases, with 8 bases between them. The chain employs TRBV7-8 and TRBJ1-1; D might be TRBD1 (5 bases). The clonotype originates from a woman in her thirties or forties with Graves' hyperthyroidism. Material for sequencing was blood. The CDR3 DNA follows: TGTGCCAGCAGCTTCGGGACGGCTGAAGCTTTCTTT. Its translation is CASSFGTAEAFF.